This entry concerns a single TCR beta chain. Using immunoSEQ multiplex PCR, the repertoire was profiled, and TCRdb retains in-frame clones only, with some absent. The table includes some 250,000 clones, approximately 88% detected once. The sample originates from a study of blood T cell repertoires in COVID-19. Study context: The United States, Italy and Spain were the sources of the acute and convalescent COVID-19 samples.

The germline CDR1 and CDR2 sequences are MNHEY and SVGEGT. The CDR3 sequence is 13 residues long. V lost 2 bases and J lost 8, with 12 bases in between. The sequencing input was peripheral blood. J is TRBJ1-2 and V is TRBV6-2 or TRBV6-3, with D unresolved. The TCR sequence derives from a man aged 40-50 years with acute or convalescent COVID-19. The CDR3, as DNA: TGTGCCAGCAGTTACCACCGCTATGCGGGCTACACCTTC. Protein product: CASSYHRYAGYTF.